Listed below are T cell receptor beta chains from one sample, sequenced in a study of T cells in Graves' hyperthyroidism and ophthalmopathy. TCRdb redid the calling of the multiplex PCR reads with MiXCR, one entry per CDR3 protein. The sample lists around 110,000 distinct CDR3 sequences; approximately 15% were seen once. Sequencing input: blood. These receptors were obtained from a woman aged 45-65 years with Graves' hyperthyroidism. Each CDR3 is given with its conserved first and last residue. Each record gives: CDR3 protein, CDR3 DNA, J gene, V gene, clone size, D gene. D genes are given only for firm matches. Clone size, where shown, is once, few, many, or a class for clones that have expanded.

cdr3_aa: CASSQGASSGANVLTF
cdr3_nt: TGCGCCAGCAGCCAAGGGGCGAGCTCTGGGGCCAACGTCCTGACTTTC
j_call: TRBJ2-6
v_call: TRBV4-1
clone_size: few
d_call: NA

cdr3_aa: CSVRASRNYEQYF
cdr3_nt: TGCAGCGTTCGGGCCTCCCGGAACTACGAGCAGTACTTC
j_call: TRBJ2-7
v_call: TRBV29-1
clone_size: many
d_call: NA

cdr3_aa: CASSPQTGGNQPQHF
cdr3_nt: TGTGCCAGCAGTCCCCAGACAGGGGGCAATCAGCCCCAGCATTTT
j_call: TRBJ1-5
v_call: TRBV28
clone_size: many
d_call: TRBD1

cdr3_aa: CASSLWGGGSSHEQFF
cdr3_nt: TGTGCCAGCAGTTTGTGGGGCGGCGGGAGCTCCCATGAGCAGTTCTTC
j_call: TRBJ2-1
v_call: TRBV28
clone_size: many
d_call: TRBD2

cdr3_aa: CASSAGGLSSDEQFF
cdr3_nt: TGTGCCAGCAGCGCGGGAGGACTATCGTCGGATGAGCAGTTCTTC
j_call: TRBJ2-1
v_call: TRBV9
clone_size: NA
d_call: TRBD2

cdr3_aa: CASSLSALVGIYGYTF
cdr3_nt: TGTGCCAGCAGTTTGTCGGCCCTCGTGGGGATCTATGGCTACACCTTC
j_call: TRBJ1-2
v_call: TRBV27
clone_size: many
d_call: NA

cdr3_aa: CASSQPGVEYIQYF
cdr3_nt: TGCGCCAGCAGCCAGCCGGGAGTAGAGTACATTCAGTACTTC
j_call: TRBJ2-4
v_call: TRBV4-1
clone_size: many
d_call: NA

cdr3_aa: CASSPPVGGQFF
cdr3_nt: TGTGCCAGCAGCCCCCCCGTGGGAGGGCAGTTCTTC
j_call: TRBJ2-1
v_call: TRBV11-2
clone_size: many
d_call: NA

cdr3_aa: CASRSGTSGRETQYF
cdr3_nt: TGCGCCAGCAGATCCGGGACTAGCGGGAGAGAGACCCAGTACTTC
j_call: TRBJ2-5
v_call: TRBV5-1
clone_size: many
d_call: TRBD2

cdr3_aa: CASSLERVGELFF
cdr3_nt: TGTGCCAGCAGCTTAGAACGGGTCGGGGAGCTGTTTTTT
j_call: TRBJ2-2
v_call: TRBV11-1
clone_size: many
d_call: NA

cdr3_aa: CASRPGRTNTGELFF
cdr3_nt: TGTGCCAGCAGGCCCGGGAGAACCAACACCGGGGAGCTGTTTTTT
j_call: TRBJ2-2
v_call: TRBV2
clone_size: many
d_call: NA

cdr3_aa: CASSDRDIQGSDTQYF
cdr3_nt: TGTGCCAGCAGCGACCGGGATATACAAGGTTCAGATACGCAGTATTTT
j_call: TRBJ2-3
v_call: TRBV7-9
clone_size: NA
d_call: NA

cdr3_aa: CASRDRGREQYF
cdr3_nt: TGTGCCAGCAGAGACAGGGGGCGGGAGCAGTACTTC
j_call: TRBJ2-7
v_call: TRBV27
clone_size: few
d_call: TRBD1

cdr3_aa: CASSAATGTSGYEQYF
cdr3_nt: TGTGCCAGCAGTGCTGCAACCGGGACTAGCGGGTACGAGCAGTACTTC
j_call: TRBJ2-7
v_call: TRBV6-1
clone_size: many
d_call: TRBD2

cdr3_aa: CASSMGQGAPERPQHF
cdr3_nt: TGTGCCAGTAGTATGGGACAGGGGGCGCCGGAACGGCCCCAGCATTTT
j_call: TRBJ1-5
v_call: TRBV19
clone_size: NA
d_call: TRBD1

cdr3_aa: CASSTRPLQGNQFF
cdr3_nt: TGTGCCAGTAGTACAAGACCGCTACAGGGGAACCAGTTCTTC
j_call: TRBJ2-1
v_call: TRBV19
clone_size: few
d_call: TRBD1

cdr3_aa: CASSYEANKNIQYF
cdr3_nt: TGTGCCAGCAGTTACGAGGCTAACAAAAACATTCAGTACTTC
j_call: TRBJ2-4
v_call: TRBV6-6
clone_size: many
d_call: NA

cdr3_aa: CASSLGTYGYTF
cdr3_nt: TGTGCCAGCAGCCTCGGGACCTATGGCTACACCTTC
j_call: TRBJ1-2
v_call: TRBV28
clone_size: many
d_call: NA

cdr3_aa: CSVEVDGTGNQPQHF
cdr3_nt: TGCAGCGTTGAGGTTGACGGGACGGGCAATCAGCCCCAGCATTTT
j_call: TRBJ1-5
v_call: TRBV29-1
clone_size: many
d_call: NA

cdr3_aa: CSVGDVGNNQPQHF
cdr3_nt: TGCAGCGTGGGGGACGTCGGTAACAATCAGCCCCAGCATTTT
j_call: TRBJ1-5
v_call: TRBV29-1
clone_size: many
d_call: NA

cdr3_aa: CASSLPSGMSYNEQFF
cdr3_nt: TGTGCCAGCAGCTTACCTAGCGGGATGTCCTACAATGAGCAGTTCTTC
j_call: TRBJ2-1
v_call: TRBV11-1
clone_size: many
d_call: TRBD2

cdr3_aa: CASSHRSPTGFRDTEAFF
cdr3_nt: TGTGCCAGCAGCCATAGGAGCCCAACAGGGTTTCGTGACACTGAAGCTTTCTTT
j_call: TRBJ1-1
v_call: TRBV6-1
clone_size: many
d_call: NA

cdr3_aa: CASTRGPGTEAFF
cdr3_nt: TGCGCCAGCACCCGGGGGCCCGGCACTGAAGCTTTCTTT
j_call: TRBJ1-1
v_call: TRBV5-1
clone_size: many
d_call: NA

cdr3_aa: CAWSVRQGNTEAFF
cdr3_nt: TGTGCCTGGAGTGTACGACAGGGGAACACTGAAGCTTTCTTT
j_call: TRBJ1-1
v_call: TRBV30
clone_size: NA
d_call: TRBD1

cdr3_aa: CASTSGQGSTDTQYF
cdr3_nt: TGTGCCAGCACCTCAGGACAGGGATCAACAGATACGCAGTATTTT
j_call: TRBJ2-3
v_call: TRBV7-9
clone_size: few
d_call: TRBD1

cdr3_aa: CASSLMLGVGETQYF
cdr3_nt: TGTGCCAGCAGCTTAATGCTGGGGGTCGGCGAGACCCAGTACTTC
j_call: TRBJ2-5
v_call: TRBV7-8
clone_size: NA
d_call: NA

cdr3_aa: CASSNRDSTQPQHF
cdr3_nt: TGTGCCAGCAGCAACAGGGATAGCACTCAGCCCCAGCATTTT
j_call: TRBJ1-5
v_call: TRBV28
clone_size: many
d_call: NA

cdr3_aa: CASTSGGNEQFF
cdr3_nt: TGTGCCAGCACTTCGGGAGGGAATGAGCAGTTCTTC
j_call: TRBJ2-1
v_call: TRBV28
clone_size: NA
d_call: TRBD2

cdr3_aa: CATSDLAGDSYNEQFF
cdr3_nt: TGTGCCACCAGTGATCTAGCGGGAGACTCCTACAATGAGCAGTTCTTC
j_call: TRBJ2-1
v_call: TRBV24-1
clone_size: many
d_call: TRBD2